These T cell receptor beta chains were read from a single sample in a study of control samples from healthy donors and cancer patients. Generated by immunoSEQ multiplex PCR, the TCRdb table keeps only in-frame clones and is missing some. The sample shows tens of thousands of clones, approximately 90% of them seen only once. Source material: PBMCs. Receptors originate from a woman aged 35 to 49 with head and neck cancer. Both conserved end residues are trimmed from each CDR3.

>TRBJ2-4|TRBV7-9
ASSWRSGRAEERQY
>TRBJ2-4|TRBV6-5
ASSLGGVRKNIQY
>TRBJ2-5|TRBV6-5
ASRDSGGQETQY
>TRBJ2-1|TRBV27
ASSLFPNEQF
>TRBJ2-1|TRBV30
AWDRDRALGEQF
>TRBJ2-7|TRBV30
AWSQAANEQY
>TRBJ2-1|TRBV11-3
ASSLESAGAYNEQF
>TRBJ2-1|TRBV11-1
ASSARHLGSYNEQF
>TRBJ1-6|TRBV7-2
ASSVGQGAYSPLH
>TRBJ2-2|TRBV7-9
ASSPPRQGAGELF
>TRBJ1-4|TRBV19
ASSTSEKLF
>TRBJ2-7|TRBV27
ASSSHLRDRFYEQY
>TRBJ2-3|TRBV4-1
ASSQDRVETDTQY
>TRBJ1-1|TRBV10-3
AISESGTNTEAF
>TRBJ2-7|TRBV27
ASSLGQDYEQY
>TRBJ2-3|TRBV5-1
ASSWSGLAGGGSTDTQY
>TRBJ2-3|TRBV5-1
ASSLGGLSDTQY
>TRBJ2-5|TRBV28
ASSSYSGTRGETQY
>TRBJ1-5|TRBV5-1
ASSPGGTGDQPQH
>TRBJ2-7|TRBV5-4
ASSLTGGNEQY
>TRBJ1-1|TRBV6-2/TRBV6-3
ASSYGTVIAGAF
>TRBJ2-1|TRBV28
ASRTTGEGMGF
>TRBJ1-3|TRBV6-5
ASSRTGNTIY
>TRBJ1-5|TRBV28
ASRSGTGSSNQPQH
>TRBJ2-7|TRBV13
ASSSGLADSYEQY
>TRBJ1-1|TRBV5-1
ASSLDRGSVTEAF
>TRBJ2-2|TRBV5-1
ASSPAFTSGTGELF
>TRBJ2-5|TRBV10-3
AISVAGLQETQY
>TRBJ2-5|TRBV7-2
ASSNPEETQY
>TRBJ1-1|TRBV7-8
ASSLRQGDMGTEAF
>TRBJ1-4|TRBV4-1
ASSQEWPATNEKLF
>TRBJ2-7|TRBV6-2/TRBV6-3
ASSYAKNYEQY
>TRBJ2-5|TRBV11-3
ASSLGFQEQY
>TRBJ2-1|TRBV27
ASSLGSSYNEQF